This TCR beta chain derives from a study of glioma-infiltrating T cells after dendritic cell vaccination. At the level of the study: Monocyte-derived dendritic cells, cultured seven days with IL-4 and GM-CSF, were pulsed with autologous tumor lysate.

Specified time point: after dendritic cell vaccination, including at tumor progression/relapse. Selection required adequate fresh-frozen tumor tissue plus more than two years' survival data. None of the glioblastoma patients had an isocitrate dehydrogenase mutation. Before vaccination, two weeks after the third vaccination, and at progression, PBMC were collected. The table came from immunoSEQ multiplex PCR; TCRdb's copy has only in-frame clones and leaves some out. The data contain 110,000 or so clones, around 89% of them seen just once; the ten biggest clones take up 2.7%. Germline lookup yields CDR1 SGHNT and CDR2 YYREEE (reference sequence). The CDR3 is 14 residues long. Trimming took off 1 base at V and 2 bases at J, with 10 bases between the two ends.

The TCR was taken from a human donor with glioblastoma. This material consisted of blood, taken after dendritic cell vaccination. The chain employs TRBV5-4 and TRBJ2-7; the D gene is possibly TRBD2 (6 bases). CDR3 sequence: CASSLYGGAYEQYF. For the CDR3, the DNA is TGTGCCAGCAGCTTGTACGGAGGGGCCTACGAGCAGTACTTC.